Listed here is a single T cell receptor beta chain. The antigen remains unidentified. Germline values: CDR1 SGHAT, CDR2 FQNNGV. After removal of 4 bases from V and 2 bases from J, the junction contained 4 bases not matched to a gene. CDR3 length: 14 residues. This sample is part of a study of post-analysis software for immune sequencing data. Broader study findings: Patients showed TRBV5-6, TRBV5-1 and TRBV20-1 among 4 or 5 TRBV segments more frequent than in controls.

TCR beta cDNA libraries had unique molecular identifiers. Researchers reported roughly 0.5 million cDNA molecules coming from roughly 1 to 10 million T cells. TCRdb passed the PCR reads through MiXCR, listing each CDR3 protein once. The table records 600,000 to 700,000 distinct CDR3 sequences, 59% of them present only once. V and J are TRBV11-2 and TRBJ1-2, with 7 bases matching TRBD1. The sequenced material came from blood. The TCR sequence derives from a girl aged 2-15 years with multiple sclerosis. For the CDR3, the DNA is TGTGCCAGCAGCTCTCGCAGGGGGAACTATGGCTACACCTTC. It codes for CASSSRRGNYGYTF.